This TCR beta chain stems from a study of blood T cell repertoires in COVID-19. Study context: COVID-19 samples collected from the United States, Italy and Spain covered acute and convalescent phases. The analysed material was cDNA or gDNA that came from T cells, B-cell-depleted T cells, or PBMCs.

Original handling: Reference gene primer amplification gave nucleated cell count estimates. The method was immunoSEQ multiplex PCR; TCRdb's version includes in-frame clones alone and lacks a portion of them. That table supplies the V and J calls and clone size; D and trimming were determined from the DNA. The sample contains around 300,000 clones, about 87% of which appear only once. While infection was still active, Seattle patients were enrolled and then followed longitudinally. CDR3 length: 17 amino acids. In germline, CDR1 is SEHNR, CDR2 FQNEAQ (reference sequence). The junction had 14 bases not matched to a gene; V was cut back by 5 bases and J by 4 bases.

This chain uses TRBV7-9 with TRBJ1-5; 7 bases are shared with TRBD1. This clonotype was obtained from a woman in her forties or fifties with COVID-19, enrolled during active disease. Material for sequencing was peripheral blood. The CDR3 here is CASSHYSGQTGNQPQHF. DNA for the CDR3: TGTGCCAGCAGCCATTATTCGGGACAGACGGGAAATCAGCCCCAGCATTTT.